The 21 T cell receptor beta chains reported below all come from one sample, sequenced in a study of cytomegalovirus exposure and HLA in healthy donors. In the PCR, 60 Vbeta and 13 Jbeta primers were used. Using immunoSEQ multiplex PCR, the repertoire was profiled, and TCRdb retains in-frame clones only, with some absent. This repertoire shows about 160,000 clones, 70% found once; its top ten account for roughly 4.5%. The sequenced material came from PBMCs. The receptors derive from a man aged 18 to 30 in good health and CMV-seropositive.

The chain employs TRBV2 and TRBJ1-5; D not resolved. Germline V gene data show CDR1 as SNHLY and CDR2 as FYNNEI. V gave up 4 bases and J gave up 7 bases, with 11 bases separating them. CDR3 length: 13 residues. In DNA form, the CDR3 reads TGTGCCAGCAGTGTTGCGGCGTTGCAGCCCCAGCATTTT. Protein sequence: CASSVAALQPQHF.

The chain combines TRBV27 with TRBJ2-3; 9 bases line up with TRBD2. The V gene's germline CDR1 is MNHEY and CDR2 SMNVEV (reference sequence). This CDR3 has 16 amino acids. The J segment lost 6 bases and the V segment lost 6 bases, leaving 13 bases of the junction unmatched. The CDR3 reads CASRRLAAPIGDTQYF. The CDR3 DNA follows: TGTGCCAGCAGACGACTAGCGGCCCCGATAGGGGATACGCAGTATTTT.

The chain carries TRBV29-1 and TRBJ2-5, with D maybe TRBD1 (5 bases). Trimming stripped 7 bases from V and 4 bases from J, with 19 bases between. The CDR3 is 14 residues long. Looked up from germline, CDR1 is SQVTM and CDR2 is ANQGSEA. The CDR3 protein is CSAQGAGKGETQYF. The CDR3 nucleotides read TGCAGCGCACAAGGGGCAGGAAAGGGAGAGACCCAGTACTTC.

The chain has TRBV6-6 and TRBJ1-1; unclear D gene. V lost 4 bases and J lost 0, with 6 bases in between. Germline CDR1 is MNHNY and CDR2 is SVGAGI (reference sequence). The CDR3 covers 13 residues. In nucleotides, the CDR3 is TGTGCCAGCAGTTCAGTGATGAACACTGAAGCTTTCTTT. This translates into CASSSVMNTEAFF.

The genes are TRBV28 and TRBJ1-1, with D uncertain. The CDR3 runs to 12 residues. Deletions cut 8 bases from V and 4 bases from J, with 11 bases between. Germline CDR1 and CDR2: MDHEN and SYDVKM. CDR3 amino acids: CASSDGSTEAFF. For the CDR3, the DNA is TGTGCCAGCTCTGACGGGAGCACTGAAGCTTTCTTT.

The chain uses TRBV6-1 and TRBJ2-1; D not certain. Trimming shortened V by 4 bases and J by 11 bases, and 12 bases separated the two germline ends. The CDR3 is 12 residues long. Germline V CDR1 and CDR2: MNHNS, SASEGT. The CDR3 here is CASSAIRGQQFF. The CDR3 coding sequence is TGTGCCAGCAGTGCCATAAGAGGTCAGCAGTTCTTC.

The V and J genes are TRBV6-5 and TRBJ1-2; possibly TRBD1 for D (5 bases). V lost 2 bases and J 6 bases, leaving 16 bases between the germline ends. This CDR3 comprises 15 residues. CDR1 MNHEY and CDR2 SVGAGI come from the germline V gene. The CDR3 sequence: CASSYVGGAFDGYTF. The CDR3 DNA is TGTGCCAGCAGTTACGTGGGGGGAGCGTTTGATGGCTACACCTTC.

The chain recombines TRBV6-5 with TRBJ1-1; TRBD1 might be the D (5 bases). The ends were cut back, 8 bases at V and 4 bases at J, with 11 bases in the middle. The CDR3 contains 12 residues. Per the germline V gene, CDR1 is MNHEY and CDR2 is SVGAGI. CDR3 bases: TGTGCCAGCGTCCGGGGGGGCACTGAAGCTTTCTTT. This translates into CASVRGGTEAFF.

The chain couples TRBV15 to TRBJ1-5; 10 bases are a match to TRBD1. The CDR3 is made up of 18 amino acids. Trimming removed 1 base from V and 6 bases from J; junction bases left unmatched: 12. Germline V CDR1 and CDR2: LNHNV, YYDKDF (reference sequence). The CDR3: CATSRAFSRQGAGQPQHF. CDR3 bases: TGTGCCACCAGCAGAGCATTTTCTCGACAGGGGGCGGGTCAGCCCCAGCATTTT.

In this sample, this clone turned up once. In DNA, the CDR3 is TGTGCCAGCAGTTCCTTTTGGGGGGGCGTGAACACTGAAGCTTTCTTT. The encoded protein is CASSSFWGGVNTEAFF. The chain employs TRBV5-4 and TRBJ1-1; TRBD1 might be the D (6 bases). V was cut by 5 bases and J by 0 bases, with 17 bases left in between. The CDR3 totals 16 residues. Germline CDR1 reads SGHNT; CDR2 reads YYREEE (reference sequence). Full variable domain (rest looked up from reference TRBV5-4 and TRBJ1-1): ETGVTQSPTHLIKTRGQQVTLRCSSQSGHNTVSWYQQALGQGPQFIFQYYREEENGRGNFPPRFSGLQFPNYSSELNVNALELDDSALYLCASSSFWGGVNTEAFFGQGTRLTVV.

The chain joins TRBV11-2 to TRBJ2-1; 9 nucleotides agree with TRBD2. The trim removed 1 base at V and 3 bases at J, leaving 1 base unmatched. Germline values: CDR1 SGHAT, CDR2 FQNNGV. The CDR3 consists of 15 residues. The CDR3 DNA follows: TGTGCCAGCAGCTTAGCTAGCGGGGACTACAATGAGCAGTTCTTC. This sequence encodes CASSLASGDYNEQFF.

CDR3 loop: CASSVDRAPRYGYTF. The CDR3 DNA is TGTGCCAGCAGTGTGGACAGGGCTCCGAGATATGGCTACACCTTC. This rearrangement joins TRBV6-1 to TRBJ1-2; TRBD1 matches at 8 bases. Trimming at V came to 4 bases and at J to 5 bases, leaving 9 bases not matched to a gene. The CDR3 is 15 residues long. In germline, CDR1 is MNHNS, CDR2 SASEGT.

This clone occurred a few times. The genes are TRBV2 and TRBJ2-2; 9 nucleotides line up with TRBD2. The V segment lost 6 bases and the J segment 6 bases; nucleotides outside the gene matches: 2. Per germline, CDR1 SNHLY and CDR2 FYNNEI. The CDR3 extends over 13 amino acids. The DNA for the CDR3 is TGTGCCAGCAGGGCGGGAGGGCCCGGGGAGCTGTTTTTT. It codes for CASRAGGPGELFF.

This clone came up a few times. V is TRBV6-1 and J is TRBJ2-6; the D is unclear. The CDR3 runs 15 residues. Germline V lookup: CDR1 MNHNS, CDR2 SASEGT. V lost 3 bases, J lost 1 base, and 7 bases lay in between. This CDR3 is CASSDPLSGANVLTF. CDR3 DNA sequence: TGTGCCAGCAGTGACCCACTTTCTGGGGCCAACGTCCTGACTTTC.

The chain recombines TRBV6-4 with TRBJ1-1, with TRBD1 matching 8 bases. The CDR3 is 15 residues long. CDR1 and CDR2 from the germline V gene are MRHNA and SNTAGT. With V trimmed by 6 bases and J by 2 bases, 8 bases remained unmatched. The CDR3, as DNA: TGTGCCAGCAGGGATGGACAGGGAGCCAACACTGAAGCTTTCTTT. Residues: CASRDGQGANTEAFF.

The chain couples TRBV5-1 to TRBJ1-1; D call uncertain. The ends were cut back, 5 bases at V and 1 base at J, with 12 bases in the middle. The CDR3 extends over 14 amino acids. Germline CDR1 is SGHRS and CDR2 is YFSETQ. The CDR3 reads CASRKRRGNTEAFF. DNA of the CDR3: TGCGCCAGCAGGAAACGAAGAGGGAACACTGAAGCTTTCTTT. The full variable domain, completed using reference TRBV5-1 and TRBJ1-1, is KAGVTQTPRYLIKTRGQQVTLSCSPISGHRSVSWYQQTPGQGLQFLFEYFSETQRNKGNFPGRFSGRQFSNSRSEMNVSTLELGDSALYLCASRKRRGNTEAFFGQGTRLTVV.

The chain recombines TRBV28 with TRBJ2-1; weak D call: TRBD1 (6 bases). The CDR3 totals 14 residues. The germline V gene has CDR1 MDHEN and CDR2 SYDVKM. Between the trimmed V and J ends, which lost 4 bases and 10 bases, there was a span of 17 bases. CDR3 loop: CASSWTAPSPEQFF. CDR3 coding DNA: TGTGCCAGCAGTTGGACAGCCCCTTCGCCGGAGCAGTTCTTC. Full variable domain (rest looked up from reference TRBV28 and TRBJ2-1): DVKVTQSSRYLVKRTGEKVFLECVQDMDHENMFWYRQDPGLGLRLIYFSYDVKMKEKGDIPEGYSVSREKKERFSLILESASTNQTSMYLCASSWTAPSPEQFFGPGTRLTVL.

The chain couples TRBV6-5 to TRBJ2-2; D is undetermined. Germline CDR1 and CDR2: MNHEY and SVGAGI. The CDR3 contains 14 residues. Between the trimmed V and J ends, which lost 6 bases and 3 bases, there was a span of 11 bases. CDR3 DNA: TGTGCCAGCAGCCCCGACACCTACACCGGGGAGCTGTTTTTT. Its translation is CASSPDTYTGELFF.

The chain combines TRBV10-3 with TRBJ2-3; perhaps TRBD1 as D (6 bases). Germline V lookup: CDR1 ENHRY, CDR2 SYGVKD. Trimming took 0 bases from V and 0 from J, leaving 13 bases between them. The CDR3 contains 17 residues. The CDR3 DNA reads as TGTGCCATCAGTGAGTCCCAGGGGACCCTCAGCACAGATACGCAGTATTTT. It encodes CAISESQGTLSTDTQYF.

V gene TRBV5-8 combines with J gene TRBJ2-7, with 10 nucleotides matching TRBD1. CDR1 and CDR2 from the germline V gene are SGHTS and YDEGEE. The V segment lost 2 bases and the J segment 4 bases; nucleotides outside the gene matches: 9. The CDR3 contains 16 residues. The DNA for the CDR3 is TGTGCCAGCAGCTTACCCCCGGGACAGGGGCAGTACGAGCAGTACGTC. It yields the protein CASSLPPGQGQYEQYV.

This clone was detected only a few times. The genes are TRBV25-1 and TRBJ2-1, with 7 bases identical to TRBD2. This CDR3 comprises 14 residues. Per germline, CDR1 MGHDK and CDR2 SYGVNS. J gave up 4 bases and V 4 bases, and 4 bases lay outside the gene matches. The DNA of the CDR3 is TGTGCCAGCAGTGGAAGGGACTATTACAATGAGCAGTTCTTC. Translation: CASSGRDYYNEQFF.